The 10 T cell receptor beta chains below were found in one sample sequenced in a study of blood T cell repertoires in COVID-19. Measured with immunoSEQ multiplex PCR; TCRdb has only the in-frame clones, and not every one. The table records around 180,000 clones, 85% to 90% of them present only once. Sequences were obtained from peripheral blood. These TCRs come from a man in his 70s with active or convalescent COVID-19.

V is TRBV7-8 and J is TRBJ2-1; D perhaps matches TRBD2 (6 bases). Trimming shortened V by 3 bases and J by 5 bases, and 11 bases separated the two germline ends. CDR1 is SGHVS and CDR2 is FQNEAQ in the germline V gene. The CDR3 extends over 14 amino acids. CDR3 loop: CASSFRDFNNEQFF. CDR3 nucleotide sequence: TGTGCCAGCAGCTTCCGGGACTTCAACAATGAGCAGTTCTTC.

CDR3 DNA sequence: TGCGCCAGCAGCTTGTTTGGGCGCGGGGACAATGAGCAGTTCTTC. It is translated as CASSLFGRGDNEQFF. This sequence joins TRBV5-1 and TRBJ2-1; the D gene is possibly TRBD2 (6 bases). This CDR3 contains 15 residues. Germline assignment: CDR1 SGHRS and CDR2 YFSETQ. V dropped 1 base and J dropped 5 bases, with 13 bases sitting between them.

This chain links TRBV18 with TRBJ1-1, with 7 bases that match TRBD1. V gave up 8 bases and J gave up 0 bases; unmatched junction bases: 12. Germline V gene lookup returns CDR1 KGHSH and CDR2 LQKENI. The CDR3 covers 16 residues. CDR3 sequence reads: CASLMDRRGMNTEAFF. CDR3 DNA: TGTGCCAGCCTCATGGACAGGCGGGGCATGAACACTGAAGCTTTCTTT.

The chain combines TRBV7-6 with TRBJ1-5; possible D gene TRBD1, 5 bases. The CDR3 has 14 amino acids. V dropped 5 bases and J dropped 4 bases, with 12 bases sitting between them. Germline V CDR1 and CDR2: SGHVS, FNYEAQ. CDR3 amino acids: CASSPDAGNQPQHF. Written as DNA, the CDR3 is TGTGCCAGCAGCCCTGATGCAGGGAATCAGCCCCAGCATTTT.

V is TRBV27 and J is TRBJ2-5; the match to TRBD1 covers 9 bases. Trimming took 3 bases from V and 0 from J; bases not matched to a gene: 5. Germline assignment: CDR1 MNHEY and CDR2 SMNVEV (reference sequence). CDR3 length equals 16 residues. CDR3 nucleotides: TGTGCCAGCAGTTTCCGACAGGGGGGCTACCAAGAGACCCAGTACTTC. Its translation is CASSFRQGGYQETQYF.

This clone was recorded once. The rearrangement joins TRBV9 to TRBJ2-2; a possible D gene is TRBD1 (6 bases). This CDR3 comprises 14 residues. In germline, CDR1 is SGDLS, CDR2 YYNGEE. The V and J ends lost 0 bases and 7 bases respectively, with 10 bases between them. CDR3 residues: CASSVDRVIGELFF. CDR3 bases: TGTGCCAGCAGCGTAGACAGGGTGATCGGGGAGCTGTTTTTT.

The chain carries TRBV27 and TRBJ1-5, with D hard to call. CDR3 length: 12 residues. Germline-derived CDR1 and CDR2 are MNHEY and SMNVEV (reference sequence). V lost 8 bases to trimming and J lost 5 bases, with 10 bases between them. The CDR3 DNA follows: TGTGCCAGCTGGAGAGCCGATCAGCCCCAGCATTTT. This translates into CASWRADQPQHF.

J is TRBJ1-5 and V is TRBV19; perhaps TRBD1 as D (5 bases). This CDR3 has 13 residues. V was shortened by 10 bases and J by 0 bases, with 10 bases between the two germline ends. Germline V gene sequence: CDR1 LNHDA, CDR2 SQIVND (reference sequence). The DNA for the CDR3 is TGTGCCACCGAAGGGGTTAGCAATCAGCCCCAGCATTTT. Its translation: CATEGVSNQPQHF.

The chain joins TRBV27 to TRBJ2-3, with TRBD1 identical over 8 bases. The ends lost 3 bases at V and 5 bases at J; junction bases unmatched: 4. CDR1 MNHEY and CDR2 SMNVEV come from the germline V gene (reference sequence). The length of the CDR3 is 14 residues. The CDR3 nucleotides are TGTGCCAGCAGTTTGGACAGGGTGAGAGATACGCAGTATTTT. The encoded protein is CASSLDRVRDTQYF.

The gene calls are TRBV3-1 (or the pseudogene TRBV3-2) and TRBJ2-7; TRBD1 agrees at 9 bases. Germline CDR1 and CDR2: LGHDT and YNNKEL (reference sequence). The CDR3 consists of 21 residues. The trim removed 0 bases at V and 4 bases at J, leaving 22 bases unmatched. The CDR3 loop reads CASSQERPNNRGRLQSYEQYF. The DNA of the CDR3 is TGTGCCAGCAGCCAAGAAAGGCCCAATAACAGGGGGCGCCTACAAAGTTACGAGCAGTACTTC.